This note documents a single T cell receptor (beta chain) sequence. Its cognate antigen is unknown. TCRB transcripts that were expressed got sequenced, as all of the isolated RNA had been reverse transcribed. The table came from immunoSEQ multiplex PCR; TCRdb's copy has only in-frame clones and leaves some out. The table has about 68,000 clones, roughly 50% seen once. The sample is drawn from a study of beta chain features in type 1 diabetes. Overall study context: Healthy donors and patients showed comparable age, gender and cell yields. Whole-study results and caveats: Among all four CD4+ subsets, Type 1 diabetes patients had TCRB CDR3s that were moderately but significantly shorter.

CDR1 is LNHDA, CDR2 SQIVND, per germline (reference sequence). V lost 4 bases to trimming and J lost 0 bases; unmatched junction nucleotides: 5. This CDR3 region has 15 residues. The TCR comes from a man aged 25 to 40 with type 1 diabetes. This chain joins TRBV19 and TRBJ1-2; 7 bases are a match to TRBD1. Sequencing used central memory CD4+ T cells from blood. The CDR3 region is CASSTTGDPNYGYTF. CDR3 sequence (DNA): TGTGCCAGTAGTACTACAGGGGATCCTAACTATGGCTACACCTTC.